This T cell receptor (beta chain) came from a study of neurological immune-mediated disorders. Study-wide context: Of approximately 35 multiple sclerosis patients, roughly 30 were relapsing-remitting and 3 secondary progressive.

The CDR3 is made up of 14 amino acids. The J segment lost 1 base and the V segment lost 4 bases, leaving 2 bases of the junction unmatched. Template-switch 5'RACE cDNA synthesis added a 10-nucleotide unique molecular identifier. Each CDR3 protein is one row after TCRdb ran MiXCR on the 5' RACE reads. The table lists 25,000 to 35,000 distinct CDR3 sequences, 3% to 3.5% of them singletons. This clonotype has at least ten counts. This clonotype was obtained from a woman in her thirties with multiple sclerosis. Sequencing input: PBMCs. The V call is TRBV12-3 or TRBV12-4, the J call TRBJ2-5, with 8 nucleotides matching TRBD2. The CDR3 DNA reads TGTGCCAGCAGTTCCGGGGGGGCCCAAGAGACCCAGTACTTC. It codes for CASSSGGAQETQYF.